This entry describes one T cell receptor (beta chain). The data derive from a study of radiotherapy plus CTLA-4 blockade in lung cancer. Sequenced by immunoSEQ multiplex PCR; TCRdb stores in-frame clones only, minus some. The sample carries approximately 38,000 clones, approximately 86% recorded once. Germline V gives CDR1 SGHVS, CDR2 FNYEAQ. Trimming took 2 bases from V and 0 from J, leaving 12 bases between them. The CDR3 sequence is 16 residues long. This receptor was obtained from a human donor with non-small cell lung cancer whose response to radiotherapy plus ipilimumab could not be evaluated. The starting material was peripheral blood, obtained from a patient treated with radiotherapy plus ipilimumab. This sequence joins TRBV7-6 and TRBJ2-3; tentative D call: TRBD2 (6 bases). DNA for the CDR3: TGTGCCAGCAGCTTAAGACTAGGCGTGAGCACAGATACGCAGTATTTT. Protein sequence: CASSLRLGVSTDTQYF.